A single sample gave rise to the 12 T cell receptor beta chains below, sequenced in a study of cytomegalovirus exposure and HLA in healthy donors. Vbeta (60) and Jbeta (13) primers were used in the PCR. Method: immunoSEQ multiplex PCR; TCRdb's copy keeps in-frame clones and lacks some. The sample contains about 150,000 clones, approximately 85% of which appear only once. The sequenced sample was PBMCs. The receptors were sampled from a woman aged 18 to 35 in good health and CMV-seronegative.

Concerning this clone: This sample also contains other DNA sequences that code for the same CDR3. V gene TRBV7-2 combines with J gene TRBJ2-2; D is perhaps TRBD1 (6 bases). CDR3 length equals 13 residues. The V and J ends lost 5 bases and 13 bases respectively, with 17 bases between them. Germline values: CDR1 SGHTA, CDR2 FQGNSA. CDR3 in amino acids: CASSPRDKAPLFF. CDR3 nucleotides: TGTGCCAGCAGCCCCCGGGACAAGGCCCCGCTGTTTTTT.

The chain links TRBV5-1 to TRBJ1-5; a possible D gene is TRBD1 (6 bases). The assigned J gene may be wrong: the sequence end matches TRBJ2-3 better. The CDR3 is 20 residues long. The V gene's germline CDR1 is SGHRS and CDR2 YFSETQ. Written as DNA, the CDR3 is TGCGCCACCTCCCGGACAGCCACCTACCTCACAGACGATAGCAATCAGCCCCAGTATTTT. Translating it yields CATSRTATYLTDDSNQPQYF.

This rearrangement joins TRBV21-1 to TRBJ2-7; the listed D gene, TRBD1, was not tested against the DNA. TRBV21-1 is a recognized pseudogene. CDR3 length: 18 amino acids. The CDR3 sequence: CASSGSPPGGQGKYEQYF. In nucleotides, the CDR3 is TGTGCCAGCAGCGGTAGTCCTCCCGGCGGACAGGGAAAATACGAGCAGTACTTC.

The CDR3 sequence is CASSVQRGTSTDTQYF. CDR3 DNA sequence: TGTGCCAGCAGTGTACAGCGGGGGACGAGCACAGATACGCAGTATTTT. This chain joins TRBV2 and TRBJ2-3; 8 bases match TRBD2. This CDR3 is 16 amino acids long. After removal of 4 bases from V and 0 bases from J, the junction contained 6 bases not matched to a gene. Germline V gene sequence: CDR1 SNHLY, CDR2 FYNNEI.

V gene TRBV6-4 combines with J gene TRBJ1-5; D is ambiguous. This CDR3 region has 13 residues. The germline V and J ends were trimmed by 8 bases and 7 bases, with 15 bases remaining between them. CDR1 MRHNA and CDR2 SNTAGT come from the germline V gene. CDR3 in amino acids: CASPTPPHQPQHF. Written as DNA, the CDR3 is TGTGCCAGCCCTACCCCCCCCCACCAGCCCCAGCATTTT.

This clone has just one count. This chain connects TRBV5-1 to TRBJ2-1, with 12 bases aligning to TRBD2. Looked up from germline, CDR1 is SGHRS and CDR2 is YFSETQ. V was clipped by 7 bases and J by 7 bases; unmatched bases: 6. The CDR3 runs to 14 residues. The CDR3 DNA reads TGCGCCAGCTCGACTAGCGGGAGTGGTAATGAGCAGTTCTTC. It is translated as CASSTSGSGNEQFF.

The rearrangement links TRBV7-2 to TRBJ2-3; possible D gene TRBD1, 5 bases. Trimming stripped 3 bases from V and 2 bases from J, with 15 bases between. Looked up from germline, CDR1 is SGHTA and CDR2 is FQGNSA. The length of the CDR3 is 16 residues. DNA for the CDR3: TGTGCCAGCAGCTTCATCGGTTGGGGCCCCACAGATACGCAGTATTTT. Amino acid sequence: CASSFIGWGPTDTQYF.

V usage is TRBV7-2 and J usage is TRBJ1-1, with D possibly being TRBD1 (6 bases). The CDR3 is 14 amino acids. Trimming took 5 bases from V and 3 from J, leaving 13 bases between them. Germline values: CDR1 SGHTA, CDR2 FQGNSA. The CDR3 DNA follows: TGTGCCAGCAGCCCCCAAGGGACACACACTGAAGCTTTCTTT. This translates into CASSPQGTHTEAFF.

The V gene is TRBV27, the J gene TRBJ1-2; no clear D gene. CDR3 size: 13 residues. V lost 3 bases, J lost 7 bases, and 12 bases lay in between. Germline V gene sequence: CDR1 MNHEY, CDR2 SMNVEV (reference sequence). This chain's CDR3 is CASSFNTVGGYTF. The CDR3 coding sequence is TGTGCCAGCAGTTTCAACACAGTAGGTGGCTACACCTTC.

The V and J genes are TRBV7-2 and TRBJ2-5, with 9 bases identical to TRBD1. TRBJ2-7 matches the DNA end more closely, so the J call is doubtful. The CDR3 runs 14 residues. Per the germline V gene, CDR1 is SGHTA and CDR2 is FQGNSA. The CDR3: CASSFRTGGDEQYF. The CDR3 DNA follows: TGTGCCAGCAGCTTTCGAACAGGGGGCGACGAGCAGTACTTC.

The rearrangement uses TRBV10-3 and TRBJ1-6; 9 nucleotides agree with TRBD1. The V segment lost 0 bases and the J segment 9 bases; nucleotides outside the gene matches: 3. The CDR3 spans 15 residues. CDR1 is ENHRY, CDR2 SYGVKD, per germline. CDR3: CAISESGTGSSPLHF. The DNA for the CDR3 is TGTGCCATCAGTGAGTCGGGGACAGGGAGTTCACCCCTCCACTTT.

The CDR3 is CATSRGSGEETQYF. DNA of the CDR3: TGTGCCACCAGCAGAGGGTCAGGGGAAGAGACCCAGTACTTC. This chain joins TRBV15 and TRBJ2-5; D may be TRBD1 (6 bases). Trimming took off 1 base at V and 3 bases at J, with 9 bases between the two ends. Germline values: CDR1 LNHNV, CDR2 YYDKDF (reference sequence). There are 14 residues in the CDR3. Variable domain in full (rest from reference TRBV15 and TRBJ2-5): DAMVIQNPRYQVTQFGKPVTLSCSQTLNHNVMYWYQQKSSQAPKLLFHYYDKDFNNEADTPDNFQSRRPNTSFCFLDIRSPGLGDTAMYLCATSRGSGEETQYFGPGTRLLVL.